This TCR beta chain stems from a study of blood T cell repertoires in COVID-19. In the study overall: Sites in the United States, Italy and Spain provided acute and convalescent COVID-19 samples. Sources were T cells, B-cell-depleted T cells, or PBMCs; the material itself was cDNA or gDNA.

In the source study's methods: Amplifying reference gene primers gave estimates of nucleated cell counts. The table came from immunoSEQ multiplex PCR; TCRdb's copy has only in-frame clones and leaves some out. V, J and clone size reflect that table, while D and trimming were determined from the DNA. The sample carries around 270,000 clones, around 89% recorded once. Trimming removed 5 bases at V and 0 bases at J, with 11 bases between. CDR3 length equals 15 residues. Germline assignment: CDR1 SGHVS and CDR2 FNYEAQ. The material sequenced was peripheral blood. The sequence was collected from a man aged 35 to 55 with acute or convalescent COVID-19. The chain joins TRBV7-6 to TRBJ2-1; no definite D call. DNA of the CDR3: TGTGCCAGCAGCCCCGACCGGGTCTCCTACAATGAGCAGTTCTTC. Encoded protein: CASSPDRVSYNEQFF.